These 8 T cell receptor beta chains came from one sample sequenced in a study of blood T cell repertoires in COVID-19. Libraries were prepared by immunoSEQ multiplex PCR; TCRdb keeps only in-frame clonotypes and omits some of them. The sample has a few hundred thousand clones, 80% to 90% seen once. The sequenced sample was PBMCs or T cells enriched from blood (not recorded which). The receptors shown here come from a woman between 25 and 40 years old who had recovered from COVID-19.

The genes are TRBV19 and TRBJ2-1, with 10 nucleotides matching TRBD2. V was pared by 0 bases and J by 3 bases, with 11 bases of the junction left unmatched. The CDR3 is 19 amino acids. Germline values: CDR1 LNHDA, CDR2 SQIVND (reference sequence). Here the CDR3 reads CASSIDRELAGMGYNEQFF. The CDR3 DNA reads as TGTGCCAGTAGTATAGATCGGGAACTAGCGGGGATGGGCTACAATGAGCAGTTCTTC.

The chain couples TRBV10-1 to TRBJ2-3, with 12 positions matching TRBD2. The CDR3 covers 19 residues. From germline, CDR1 is WNHNN and CDR2 SYGVQD (reference sequence). Unmatched junction bases numbered 7, after V lost 0 bases and J lost 0 bases. CDR3 coding DNA: TGCGCCAGCAGTGAGTCGGTTCTAGCGGGGGGGCAGAGCACAGATACGCAGTATTTT. Its translation is CASSESVLAGGQSTDTQYF.

The V and J genes are TRBV3-1 (or the pseudogene TRBV3-2) and TRBJ1-4, with 7 bases lining up with TRBD1. This CDR3 spans 14 amino acids. Per the germline V gene, CDR1 is LGHDT and CDR2 is YNNKEL (reference sequence). V gave up 5 bases and J gave up 5 bases; unmatched junction bases: 5. CDR3: CASSDRAVNEKLFF. CDR3 DNA sequence: TGTGCCAGCAGCGACAGGGCAGTAAATGAAAAACTGTTTTTT.

V gene TRBV5-1 combines with J gene TRBJ2-5, with D hard to call. This CDR3 spans 14 amino acids. V lost 0 bases, J lost 7 bases, and 13 bases lay in between. Germline lookup yields CDR1 SGHRS and CDR2 YFSETQ. This chain's CDR3 is CASSLVPPIGTQYF. CDR3 bases: TGCGCCAGCAGCTTGGTTCCCCCTATCGGGACCCAGTACTTC.

The sample holds many counts of this clone. Here the CDR3 DNA reads TGCGCCAGCAGTGAGGGGACTCCATCCACCGGGGAGCTGTTTTTT. Its translation: CASSEGTPSTGELFF. The chain carries TRBV10-1 and TRBJ2-2; D perhaps matches TRBD2 (6 bases). Trimming shortened V by 2 bases and J by 4 bases, and 11 bases separated the two germline ends. CDR3 size: 15 residues. CDR1 is WNHNN and CDR2 is SYGVQD in the germline V gene (reference sequence).

In its sample, this clone was seen once. The junction does not match germline at one end; this may be a read error. The rearrangement uses TRBV7-8 and TRBJ1-2; 8 nucleotides line up with TRBD1. The CDR3 runs to 14 residues. Germline V gives CDR1 SGHVS, CDR2 FQNEAQ. The DNA of the CDR3 is TGTGCCAGCAGCCTAGCGGACAGGGACTATGGCTACACCTTC. This encodes CASSLADRDYGYTF.

The rearrangement links TRBV28 to TRBJ1-1, with 9 bases aligning to TRBD1. This CDR3 contains 15 residues. Trimming at V came to 4 bases and at J to 7 bases, leaving 10 bases not matched to a gene. Germline CDR1 is MDHEN and CDR2 is SYDVKM. CDR3 region: CASSSNGQGRYEAFF. CDR3 nucleotide sequence: TGTGCCAGCAGTTCAAACGGACAGGGGCGATATGAAGCTTTCTTT.

The chain links TRBV5-1 to TRBJ2-1; D might be TRBD1 (6 bases). This CDR3 is built from 14 residues. V lost 6 bases and J lost 8, with 18 bases in between. The germline gives CDR1 SGHRS, CDR2 YFSETQ. DNA of the CDR3: TGCGCCAGCACCCCCCGAGGGGGTTTAGATGAGCAGTTCTTC. Its protein product is CASTPRGGLDEQFF.